This is a list of T cell receptor beta chains from one sample in a study of blood T cell repertoires in COVID-19. TCRdb keeps only in-frame clones here, not all; method: immunoSEQ multiplex PCR. The table includes 150,000 to 200,000 clones, around 85% detected once. Sequencing input: peripheral blood. The origin of the receptors is a man aged 70-80 years with active or convalescent COVID-19. Each CDR3 is given with its conserved first and last residue. A D gene is named only where the DNA matches it firmly. The size entry is marked missing in some rows and otherwise reads once, few, many or a size class.

J,D,size,V,CDR3,DNA
TRBJ2-3,TRBD1,.,TRBV6-5,CASSPTGSGTDTQYF,TGTGCCAGCAGCCCGACAGGGTCAGGCACAGATACGCAGTATTTT
TRBJ2-7,TRBD2,.,TRBV27,CASSKGTSGTNEQYF,TGTGCCAGCAGCAAGGGGACTAGCGGGACGAACGAGCAGTACTTC
TRBJ1-5,.,.,TRBV20-1,CSASPRRSNQPQHF,TGCAGTGCTAGTCCCAGGCGTAGCAATCAGCCCCAGCATTTT
TRBJ2-1,.,.,TRBV15,CATSRDRGYEQFF,TGTGCCACCAGCAGAGATCGGGGGTATGAGCAGTTCTTC
TRBJ2-5,.,.,TRBV6-5,CASSYSRLMETQYF,TGTGCCAGCAGTTACTCGCGACTAATGGAGACCCAGTACTTC
TRBJ1-4,.,.,TRBV18,CASSPPREGGKLFF,TGTGCCAGCTCACCACCCAGGGAGGGAGGCAAACTGTTTTTT
TRBJ2-6,TRBD1,few,TRBV28,CASRIRGSGANVLTF,TGTGCCAGCAGGATCAGGGGGTCTGGGGCCAACGTCCTGACTTTC
TRBJ2-3,TRBD2,.,TRBV5-1,CASSLAGGRTDTQYF,TGCGCCAGCAGCTTGGCGGGGGGACGCACAGATACGCAGTATTTT
TRBJ2-1,TRBD1,few,TRBV7-9,CASSHDRGFSYNEQFF,TGTGCCAGCAGCCATGACAGGGGCTTCTCCTACAATGAGCAGTTCTTC
TRBJ2-7,.,.,TRBV7-5,CARSRPGFYEQYF,TGTGCCAGAAGCCGACCAGGGTTCTACGAGCAGTACTTC
TRBJ1-2,TRBD1,once,TRBV19,CASSIAATGGYGYTF,TGTGCCAGTAGTATAGCCGCAACAGGGGGGTATGGCTACACCTTC
TRBJ2-1,TRBD1,.,TRBV19,CASSTRHRGSSSEQFF,TGTGCCAGTAGTACCCGTCACAGGGGGTCTTCGAGTGAGCAGTTCTTC
TRBJ1-4,TRBD1,once,TRBV28,CASSQGGREKLFF,TGTGCCAGCAGTCAGGGGGGTCGTGAAAAACTGTTTTTT
TRBJ2-1,TRBD1,.,TRBV4-3,CASSQASGGYNEQFF,TGCGCCAGCAGCCAAGCCTCAGGGGGCTACAATGAGCAGTTCTTC
TRBJ2-1,TRBD2,once,TRBV10-3,CATSGTSGGYNEQFF,TGTGCCACCTCGGGTACTAGCGGGGGTTACAATGAGCAGTTCTTC
TRBJ1-6,.,.,TRBV4-3,CASSQDWSQGNSPLHF,TGCGCCAGCAGCCAAGATTGGAGCCAGGGGAATTCACCCCTCCACTTT
TRBJ2-7,TRBD1,.,TRBV29-1,CSAPGQLSYEQYF,TGCAGCGCCCCGGGACAGCTCTCCTACGAGCAGTACTTC
TRBJ1-5,TRBD1,once,TRBV6-6,CASSLTGTGYDQPQHF,TGTGCCAGCAGTTTGACCGGGACAGGGTATGATCAGCCCCAGCATTTT
TRBJ1-5,TRBD1,.,TRBV28,CASIARGSSQPQHF,TGTGCCAGCATCGCCAGGGGGTCGAGTCAGCCCCAGCATTTT
TRBJ2-7,TRBD1,.,TRBV7-2,CASSLFPGGYEQYF,TGTGCCAGCAGCTTATTTCCAGGGGGTTACGAGCAGTACTTC
TRBJ1-1,TRBD1,.,TRBV7-2,CASSPRKDRGRDTEAFF,TGTGCCAGCAGCCCCCGTAAGGACAGGGGGCGCGACACTGAAGCTTTCTTT
TRBJ1-2,.,.,TRBV12-3/TRBV12-4,CASSAGGRYGYTF,TGTGCCAGCAGCGCGGGGGGAAGGTATGGCTACACCTTC
TRBJ2-3,.,few,TRBV28,CASSFRGLSTDTQYF,TGTGCCAGCAGCTTCAGGGGTTTGTCCACAGATACGCAGTATTTT
TRBJ2-1,.,.,TRBV20-1,CSAGTPREQFF,TGCAGTGCTGGGACACCCCGGGAGCAGTTCTTC
TRBJ1-1,.,once,TRBV28,CASSLDTRLNTEAFF,TGTGCCAGCAGTTTAGACACCCGCCTGAACACTGAAGCTTTCTTT
TRBJ1-5,TRBD1,.,TRBV18,CASSLAGGYQPQHF,TGTGCCAGCTCACTGGCAGGGGGTTATCAGCCCCAGCATTTT
TRBJ2-1,TRBD2,few,TRBV18,CASSPVKREGLNEQFF,TGTGCCAGCTCACCAGTGAAGCGGGAGGGTCTTAATGAGCAGTTCTTC
TRBJ1-5,.,.,TRBV28,CASSFSSGQNNQPQHF,TGTGCCAGCAGTTTTAGTTCAGGACAGAACAATCAGCCCCAGCATTTT
TRBJ2-3,.,.,TRBV2,CASRWISLPLTSTDTQYF,TGTGCCAGCAGGTGGATTAGCCTACCTTTGACTAGCACAGATACGCAGTATTTT
TRBJ1-1,.,.,TRBV12-3/TRBV12-4,CASSFTLRAFF,TGTGCCAGCAGTTTTACCCTTCGGGCTTTCTTT
TRBJ1-5,.,.,TRBV4-2,CASSQEGRAVNQPQHF,TGTGCCAGCAGCCAAGAAGGCAGGGCAGTGAATCAGCCCCAGCATTTT
TRBJ1-1,TRBD1,.,TRBV5-6,CASSSDDRASEAFF,TGTGCCAGCAGCTCAGATGACAGGGCATCTGAAGCTTTCTTT
TRBJ1-1,.,.,TRBV19,CASSIRGFTTEAFF,TGTGCCAGTAGTATTCGGGGGTTTACCACTGAAGCTTTCTTT
TRBJ1-6,.,.,TRBV30,CAWRLYGYNSPLHF,TGTGCCTGGAGGCTGTACGGCTATAATTCACCCCTCCACTTT
TRBJ1-6,.,.,TRBV19,CASSAPGTYNSPLHF,TGTGCCAGTAGTGCCCCCGGGACATATAATTCACCCCTCCACTTT
TRBJ2-5,.,.,TRBV5-4,CASSPGTKETQYF,TGTGCCAGCAGCCCCGGGACAAAAGAGACCCAGTACTTC
TRBJ2-1,.,once,TRBV28,CASSPGGSYNEQFF,TGTGCCAGCAGTCCCGGGGGATCCTACAATGAGCAGTTCTTC
TRBJ2-3,.,.,TRBV6-5,CASNEGVVLTDTQYF,TGTGCCAGCAACGAAGGGGTCGTCCTCACAGATACGCAGTATTTT
TRBJ2-7,TRBD1,.,TRBV27,CASSIYRGAEQYF,TGTGCCAGCAGCATCTACAGGGGAGCCGAGCAGTACTTC
TRBJ2-7,TRBD1,.,TRBV6-5,CASSDNTGGEQYF,TGTGCCAGCAGCGACAACACAGGGGGCGAGCAGTACTTC
TRBJ2-7,.,.,TRBV18,CASSPRQGDQQYF,TGTGCCAGCTCACCGCGGCAGGGCGATCAGCAGTACTTC
TRBJ2-6,.,.,TRBV30,CACQTVPSSGANVLTF,TGTGCCTGCCAGACAGTCCCTAGCTCTGGGGCCAACGTCCTGACTTTC
TRBJ1-6,.,.,TRBV5-4,CASSLGSGWRVNSPLHF,TGTGCCAGCAGCTTGGGTAGTGGGTGGAGGGTTAATTCACCCCTCCACTTT
TRBJ2-1,.,.,TRBV24-1,CATRAAGHNEQFF,TGTGCCACCAGAGCCGCAGGTCACAATGAGCAGTTCTTC
TRBJ1-2,TRBD1,.,TRBV6-2/TRBV6-3,CASSTGTGGGYTF,TGTGCCAGCAGTACCGGGACAGGCGGGGGCTACACCTTC
TRBJ2-1,.,.,TRBV5-1,CASSSLTGFENEQFF,TGCGCCAGCAGCTCTTTAACAGGGTTCGAGAATGAGCAGTTCTTC
TRBJ2-3,TRBD1,.,TRBV25-1,CASSAATGLGADTQYF,TGTGCCAGCAGTGCGGCGACAGGGCTGGGGGCAGATACGCAGTATTTT
TRBJ1-5,TRBD1,.,TRBV19,CASRKNSGGGSNQPQHF,TGTGCCAGTAGAAAAAATTCAGGGGGCGGGAGCAATCAGCCCCAGCATTTT
TRBJ1-2,.,.,TRBV29-1,CSGEELGTRGLGYTF,TGCAGCGGCGAGGAGCTCGGAACGAGAGGGCTCGGCTACACCTTC
TRBJ2-7,.,.,TRBV13,CASSLGSSYEQYF,TGTGCCAGCAGCCTAGGGAGCTCCTACGAGCAGTACTTC
TRBJ2-1,.,few,TRBV7-9,CASSPVGVNEQFF,TGTGCCAGCAGCCCGGTAGGGGTCAATGAGCAGTTCTTC
TRBJ2-3,.,.,TRBV4-1,CASSQDLARRTDTQYF,TGCGCCAGCAGCCAAGATCTTGCGCGGCGGACAGATACGCAGTATTTT
TRBJ2-5,.,.,TRBV5-6,CASSLPSVETQYF,TGTGCCAGCAGCTTGCCTAGCGTGGAGACCCAGTACTTC
TRBJ2-3,TRBD1,.,TRBV29-1,CSVDRTGVSTDTQYF,TGCAGCGTCGATCGGACAGGGGTTAGCACAGATACGCAGTATTTT
TRBJ1-4,TRBD1,.,TRBV30,CAWSTGVTNEKLFF,TGTGCCTGGAGTACAGGGGTGACTAATGAAAAACTGTTTTTT